These 21 T cell receptor beta chains were sequenced from one sample in a study of cytomegalovirus exposure and HLA in healthy donors (dated by TCRdb to about 2017). Libraries were constructed by the immunoSEQ multiplex PCR assay. A mixture of 60 forward primers for TCR Vbeta segments and 13 reverse primers for TCR Jbeta segments was used in the multiplex PCR. TCRdb holds this immuneACCESS table with in-frame rearrangements only. Some clones are missing; in checked studies, unresolved V genes explain under half, and the rest has no known cause. A total of approximately 160,000 clones appear in this sample, more than 65% of them only once. The ten largest clones add up to 1.6% of the sample. Sequenced input: PBMCs. Source of these receptors: a woman between 25 and 40 years old in good health and CMV-seronegative.

The chain joins TRBV4-2 to TRBJ2-3; 8 nucleotides agree with TRBD2. CDR1 and CDR2 (germline): LGHNA, YNFKEQ. CDR3 size: 17 residues. The V and J ends lost 0 bases and 3 bases, in that order; junction bases with no gene match: 8. CDR3 DNA sequence: TGTGCCAGCAGCCAAGACCCCGGGGGGGCGGATACAGATACGCAGTATTTT. Protein: CASSQDPGGADTDTQYF.

The rearrangement links TRBV5-1 to TRBJ2-2, with TRBD1 as a possible D gene (6 bases). Germline-derived CDR1 and CDR2 are SGHRS and YFSETQ. V lost 1 base and J 2 bases, leaving 12 bases between the germline ends. This CDR3 contains 16 residues. The CDR3 region is CASSLQGPGNTGELFF. The CDR3 region has the DNA TGCGCCAGCAGCTTGCAGGGGCCTGGTAACACCGGGGAGCTGTTTTTT.

The chain couples TRBV4-1 to TRBJ1-2; D unresolved. The V and J ends lost 1 base and 7 bases respectively, with 13 bases between them. CDR1 and CDR2 (germline): MGHRA, YSYEKL. CDR3 length equals 14 residues. The CDR3 is CASSQGSRECGYTF. In DNA, the CDR3 is TGCGCCAGCAGCCAAGGAAGTCGAGAGTGTGGCTACACCTTC.

This chain uses TRBV4-1 with TRBJ1-3; no reliable D call. This CDR3 is built from 17 residues. Per germline, CDR1 MGHRA and CDR2 YSYEKL. The V and J ends lost 4 bases and 0 bases respectively, with 16 bases between them. CDR3: CASSPFGASLSGNTIYF. As DNA, the CDR3 is TGCGCCAGCAGCCCCTTTGGAGCAAGCCTCTCTGGAAACACCATATATTTT.

The CDR3 reads CASRLSPGDNEQFF. The CDR3 DNA follows: TGTGCCAGCAGATTATCCCCGGGAGACAATGAGCAGTTCTTC. The V call is TRBV6-6, the J call TRBJ2-1; the D gene is possibly TRBD2 (6 bases). The length of the CDR3 is 14 residues. V was clipped by 6 bases and J by 5 bases, with 14 bases between them. Germline lookup yields CDR1 MNHNY and CDR2 SVGAGI (reference sequence).

V usage is TRBV25-1 and J usage is TRBJ2-2; unclear D gene. Germline V gene data show CDR1 as MGHDK and CDR2 as SYGVNS. The CDR3 runs 14 residues. Trimming removed 2 bases from V and 1 base from J, with 5 bases in between. CDR3 coding DNA: TGTGCCAGCAGTGAAAATATGAACACCGGGGAGCTGTTTTTT. Amino acid sequence: CASSENMNTGELFF.

V usage is TRBV5-4 and J usage is TRBJ1-2; no clear D gene. Germline V gene sequence: CDR1 SGHNT, CDR2 YYREEE (reference sequence). V was cut by 0 bases and J by 4 bases, with 16 bases left in between. The CDR3 is 16 amino acids. CDR3 DNA sequence: TGTGCCAGCAGCTTGGGCTCGAGACACCCAAGCTATGGCTACACCTTC. It is translated as CASSLGSRHPSYGYTF.

The rearrangement links TRBV27 to TRBJ2-1; weak D call: TRBD2 (6 bases). CDR1 is MNHEY, CDR2 SMNVEV, per germline (reference sequence). The V end lost 0 bases, the J end lost 9 bases, and 15 bases lay between the germline ends. CDR3 length: 15 residues. The CDR3 here is CASSLSGLNMGEQFF. CDR3 bases: TGTGCCAGCAGTTTATCGGGACTTAATATGGGTGAGCAGTTCTTC.

This chain links TRBV7-9 with TRBJ2-3, with 7 bases aligning to TRBD2. The CDR3 extends over 17 amino acids. The germline V gene encodes CDR1 SEHNR and CDR2 FQNEAQ (reference sequence). Here the CDR3 DNA reads TGTTCCATCTCCCCCACACCTGCCGGGGGGACCACAGATACGCAGTATTTT. It codes for CSISPTPAGGTTDTQYF. Full variable domain (missing parts from reference TRBV7-9 and TRBJ2-3): DTGVSQNPRHKITKRGQNVTFRCDPISEHNRLYWYRQTLGQGPEFLTYFQNEAQLEKSRLLSDRFSAERPKGSFSTLEIQRTEQGDSAMYLCSISPTPAGGTTDTQYFGPGTRLTVL.

A remark on this clone: The junction does not match germline at one end; this may be a read error. The J gene is TRBJ2-3, the V gene TRBV7-7; TRBD2 aligns across 16 bases. In germline, CDR1 is SSHAT, CDR2 FNYEAQ (reference sequence). This CDR3 comprises 16 residues. This chain's CDR3 is CASSPGTSGGADTQYF. The DNA for the CDR3 is TGTGCTAGCAGCCCAGGGACTAGCGGGGGGGCAGATACGCAGTATTTT.

V is TRBV11-2 and J is TRBJ1-5, with TRBD1 matching 7 bases. With 5 bases clipped from V and 5 bases from J, the junction kept 3 bases outside the gene matches. The germline CDR1 and CDR2 sequences are SGHAT and FQNNGV. The CDR3 has 13 residues. The CDR3 DNA is TGTGCCAGCAGCCTTGACAGGGATCAGCCCCAGCATTTT. This sequence encodes CASSLDRDQPQHF. Using reference TRBV11-2 and TRBJ1-5 for the parts outside the CDR3, the full variable domain is EAGVAQSPRYKIIEKRQSVAFWCNPISGHATLYWYQQILGQGPKLLIQFQNNGVVDDSQLPKDRFSAERLKGVDSTLKIQPAKLEDSAVYLCASSLDRDQPQHFGDGTRLSIL.

V and J are TRBV4-2 and TRBJ1-2; TRBD1 agrees at 8 bases. This CDR3 is 19 amino acids long. Trimming cost V 5 bases and J 2 bases; bases outside gene matches: 19. Germline V CDR1 and CDR2: LGHNA, YNFKEQ. Written as DNA, the CDR3 is TGTGCCAGCAGCACTAGGACAGGGCCCAACACGGTGTCAAACTATGGCTACACCTTC. This translates into CASSTRTGPNTVSNYGYTF.

The V call is TRBV7-8, the J call TRBJ2-2; 10 nucleotides align to TRBD2. The CDR3 extends over 16 amino acids. CDR1 and CDR2 (germline): SGHVS, FQNEAQ. After removal of 5 bases from V and 1 base from J, the junction contained 4 bases not matched to a gene. CDR3 bases: TGTGCCAGCAGCCCCAGACTAGCGGGGAACACCGGGGAGCTGTTTTTT. Encoded protein: CASSPRLAGNTGELFF.

The V gene is TRBV19, the J gene TRBJ1-2; no definite D call. V lost 0 bases and J lost 4, with 12 bases in between. The CDR3 contains 15 residues. Germline V CDR1 and CDR2: LNHDA, SQIVND (reference sequence). Here the CDR3 reads CASSIDEGGLYGYTF. CDR3 coding DNA: TGTGCCAGTAGTATAGACGAGGGAGGCCTCTATGGCTACACCTTC. Looking up the rest from reference TRBV19 and TRBJ1-2 gives the full variable domain: DGGITQSPKYLFRKEGQNVTLSCEQNLNHDAMYWYRQDPGQGLRLIYYSQIVNDFQKGDIAEGYSVSREKKESFPLTVTSAQKNPTAFYLCASSIDEGGLYGYTFGSGTRLTVV.

The rearrangement uses TRBV5-1 and TRBJ2-3; TRBD2 matches 14 bases. V dropped 4 bases and J dropped 1; count of bases not matched to a gene: 2. Looked up from germline, CDR1 is SGHRS and CDR2 is YFSETQ. The CDR3 totals 16 residues. CDR3 bases: TGCGCCAGCAGCAGGGGACTAGCGGGAGGCACAGATACGCAGTATTTT. It translates to CASSRGLAGGTDTQYF.

This clone was detected only a few times. The chain joins TRBV10-1 to TRBJ1-5; TRBD1 agrees at 9 bases. The CDR3 has 19 residues. V lost 5 bases, J lost 2 bases, and 16 bases stayed unmatched. CDR1 is WNHNN, CDR2 SYGVQD, per germline (reference sequence). CDR3 region: CASSNTAGTGKLGNQPQHF. Here the CDR3 DNA reads TGCGCCAGCAGTAATACGGCCGGGACAGGGAAGCTGGGCAATCAGCCCCAGCATTTT.

This chain links TRBV27 with TRBJ2-6, with D perhaps matching TRBD2 (5 bases). Trimming shortened V by 2 bases and J by 0 bases, and 5 bases separated the two germline ends. Germline assignment: CDR1 MNHEY and CDR2 SMNVEV (reference sequence). The CDR3 sequence is 15 residues long. CDR3 sequence: CASSLGSSGANVLTF. In DNA form, the CDR3 reads TGTGCCAGCAGTTTAGGGAGCTCTGGGGCCAACGTCCTGACTTTC.

This clone was recorded a few times. This chain joins TRBV30 and TRBJ1-5; 9 bases align to TRBD1. The CDR3 totals 15 residues. V shed 2 bases, J shed 5 bases, and the junction held 7 bases outside the gene matches. Germline CDR1 and CDR2: GTSNPN and SVGIG (reference sequence). The DNA for the CDR3 is TGTGCCTGGAGTCTAACAGGGGGCGCAGATCAGCCCCAGCATTTT. Residues: CAWSLTGGADQPQHF.

This chain links TRBV7-2 with TRBJ2-7, with D maybe TRBD1 (6 bases). V lost 3 bases to trimming and J lost 2 bases, with 11 bases between them. Germline V gene data show CDR1 as SGHTA and CDR2 as FQGNSA. There are 14 residues in the CDR3. The chain's CDR3 is CASSLRTVTYEQYF. The CDR3 DNA follows: TGTGCCAGCAGCTTGCGGACAGTAACCTACGAGCAGTACTTC.

V and J are TRBV28 and TRBJ1-1, with a tentative D call TRBD1 (5 bases). Deletions cut 4 bases from V and 1 base from J, with 13 bases between. CDR1 and CDR2 (germline): MDHEN, SYDVKM. The CDR3 totals 15 residues. The CDR3 nucleotides read TGTGCCAGCAGTTATAGGGGTAGTTCGAACACTGAAGCTTTCTTT. Translation gives CASSYRGSSNTEAFF. Drawing the rest from reference TRBV28 and TRBJ1-1, the complete variable domain is DVKVTQSSRYLVKRTGEKVFLECVQDMDHENMFWYRQDPGLGLRLIYFSYDVKMKEKGDIPEGYSVSREKKERFSLILESASTNQTSMYLCASSYRGSSNTEAFFGQGTRLTVV.

This chain uses TRBV5-1 with TRBJ2-3; D possibly corresponds to TRBD2 (5 bases). The V gene's germline CDR1 is SGHRS and CDR2 YFSETQ. The CDR3 has 18 residues. V lost 0 bases and J 2 bases, leaving 19 bases between the germline ends. CDR3 loop: CASSLAGGSSDNTDTQYF. The CDR3 DNA is TGCGCCAGCAGCTTGGCCGGAGGCAGTTCCGATAACACAGATACGCAGTATTTT.